Listed here is a single TCR beta chain. CDR3 size: 12 residues. Deletions cut 10 bases from V and 5 bases from J, with 12 bases between. Germline CDR1 reads SEHNR; CDR2 reads FQNEAQ (reference sequence). The sample belongs to a study of control samples from healthy donors and cancer patients. Repertoires were generated with immunoSEQ multiplex PCR, while TCRdb's copy carries only in-frame clones and drops some. This repertoire includes fewer than 250,000 clones. The receptor comes from a young woman in good health. The chain links TRBV7-9 to TRBJ2-1; D unresolved. Sequences were obtained from blood. The CDR3 sequence: CATRRYDNEQFF. The CDR3 bases are TGTGCCACCAGACGCTACGACAATGAGCAGTTCTTC.